The clone carrying this TCR beta chain was seen a few times. Its antigen is unidentified. The CDR3 runs 15 residues. Trimming removed 5 bases from V and 0 bases from J, with 11 bases in between. Germline CDR1 and CDR2: SNHLY and FYNNEI. The data derive from a study of beta chain features in type 1 diabetes. Study-wide results and caveats: Patients with type 1 diabetes showed fewer VDJ junction insertions and more deletions. A possible short-template PCR bias applies equally to patients and controls.

The study reverse transcribed the entire isolated RNA, so it sequenced expressed TCRB transcripts. TCRdb's copy holds only in-frame clones and misses some; the assay was immunoSEQ multiplex PCR. The sample lists under 450,000 clones, more than 11% occurring once. This TCR came from a man aged 25 to 40 in good health. The chain has TRBV2 and TRBJ2-1; TRBD2 is a possible D gene (6 bases). The sample consisted of naive CD4+ T cells from blood. The CDR3 region has the DNA TGTGCCAGCAGTCCCCCCGGGAGCTCCTACAATGAGCAGTTCTTC. It specifies CASSPPGSSYNEQFF.